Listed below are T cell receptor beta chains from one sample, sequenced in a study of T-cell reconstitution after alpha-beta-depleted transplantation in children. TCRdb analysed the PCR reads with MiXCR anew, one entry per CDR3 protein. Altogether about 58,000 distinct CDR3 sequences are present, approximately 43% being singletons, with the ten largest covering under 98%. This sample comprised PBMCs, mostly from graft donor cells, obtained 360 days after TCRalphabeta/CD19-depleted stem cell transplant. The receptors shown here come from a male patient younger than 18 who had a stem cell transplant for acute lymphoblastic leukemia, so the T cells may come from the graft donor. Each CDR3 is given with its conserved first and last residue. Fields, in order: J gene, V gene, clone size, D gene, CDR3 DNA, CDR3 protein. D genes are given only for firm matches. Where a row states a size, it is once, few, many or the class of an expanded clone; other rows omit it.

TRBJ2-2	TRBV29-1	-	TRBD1	TGCAGCGTTGGACAGGGGATCACCGGGGAGCTGTTTTTT	CSVGQGITGELFF
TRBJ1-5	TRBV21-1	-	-	TGTGCCAGCAGCAAAGTCGGGGGGATGCAGGCCCTTAGCAATCAGCCCCAGCATTTT	CASSKVGGMQALSNQPQHF
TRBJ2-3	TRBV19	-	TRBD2	TGTGCCAGTAGGAAGCGGGAGGGCCTGGCAGATACGCAGTATTTT	CASRKREGLADTQYF
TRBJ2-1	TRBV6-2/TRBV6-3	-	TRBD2	TGTGCCAGCTCAAGAGCGGTAGCGGGGGGGAGAGCTGGTGATGAGCAGTTCTTC	CASSRAVAGGRAGDEQFF
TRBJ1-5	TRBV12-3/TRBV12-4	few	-	TGTGCCAGCAGGGGCCCTAGCAATCAGCCCCAGCATTTT	CASRGPSNQPQHF
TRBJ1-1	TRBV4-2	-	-	TGTGCCAGCATCCGCGACCCATTGAACACTGAAGCTTTCTTT	CASIRDPLNTEAFF
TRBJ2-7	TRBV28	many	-	TGTGCCAGCAGTACCCGGGACTTCAGGGGATGGGAGCAGTACTTC	CASSTRDFRGWEQYF
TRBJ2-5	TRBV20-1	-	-	TGCAGTGCTAGGGGGGTAGAGACCCAGTACTTC	CSARGVETQYF
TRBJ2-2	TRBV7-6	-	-	TGTGCCAGCAGCAACCGGGACTTGAACACCGGGGAGCTGTTTTTT	CASSNRDLNTGELFF
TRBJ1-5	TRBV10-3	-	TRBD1	TGTGCCATCAGTAACCTACAGGGGGAAGGACAGCCCCAGCATTTT	CAISNLQGEGQPQHF
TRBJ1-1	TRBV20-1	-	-	TGCAGTGCTATCACCTGGGGCCCGAGAAGGAACACTGAAGCTTTCTTT	CSAITWGPRRNTEAFF
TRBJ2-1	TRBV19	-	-	TGTGCCAGTAGTACAGGGAAATACTACAATGAGCAGTTCTTC	CASSTGKYYNEQFF
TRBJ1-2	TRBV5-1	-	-	TGCGCCAGCAGCTTGGCCGTTGGGGAAGGCTACACCTTC	CASSLAVGEGYTF
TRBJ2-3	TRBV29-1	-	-	TGCAGCGTTGAAGATCTTGTCCCAGATACGCAGTATTTT	CSVEDLVPDTQYF
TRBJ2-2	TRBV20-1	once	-	TGCAGTGCTAGAGATTGGGAGTCTGGTAACACCGGGGAGCTGTTTTTT	CSARDWESGNTGELFF
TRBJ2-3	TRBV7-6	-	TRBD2	TGTGCCAGCAGCTCACTAGCGGGAGGGATCACAGATACGCAGTATTTT	CASSSLAGGITDTQYF
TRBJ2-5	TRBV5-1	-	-	TGCGCCAGCAGCTTGGAAGGGATACAGGGATTGGAGACCCAGTACTTC	CASSLEGIQGLETQYF
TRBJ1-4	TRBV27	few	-	TGTGCCAGCAGTTTAAAGTCAACTAATGAAAAACTGTTTTTT	CASSLKSTNEKLFF
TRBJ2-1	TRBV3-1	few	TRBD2	TGTGCCAGCAGCCAAGTAGCGGGATCATGGGCTGAGCAGTTCTTC	CASSQVAGSWAEQFF
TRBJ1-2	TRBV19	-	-	TGTGCCAGTAGTATGATCGGAAACTATGGCTACACCTTC	CASSMIGNYGYTF
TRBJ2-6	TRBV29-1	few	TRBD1	TGCAGCGCTGGGACAGGGTCTGGGGCCAACGTCCTGACTTTC	CSAGTGSGANVLTF
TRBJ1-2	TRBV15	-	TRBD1	TGTGCCACCAGCAGAGCGGCGGGGACAGTCTTTCCCTCGACTGGCTACACCTTC	CATSRAAGTVFPSTGYTF
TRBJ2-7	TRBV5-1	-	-	TGCGCCAGCAGCTTGGTCGGCAACGAGCAGTACTTC	CASSLVGNEQYF
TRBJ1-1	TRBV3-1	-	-	TGTGCCAGCAGCCAATTGGCAGGGCACACTGAAGCTTTCTTT	CASSQLAGHTEAFF
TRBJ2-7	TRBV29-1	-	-	TGCAGCGTTGGTGGGCCTGGTTTGGAGCAGTACTTC	CSVGGPGLEQYF
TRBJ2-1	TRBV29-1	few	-	TGCAGCGTTGGATCGGGCGGATACAATGAGCAGTTCTTC	CSVGSGGYNEQFF
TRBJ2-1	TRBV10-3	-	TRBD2	TGTGCCATCAGTGGACTAGCGGGGGGCGGCTCCTACAATGAGCAGTTCTTC	CAISGLAGGGSYNEQFF
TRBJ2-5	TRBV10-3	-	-	TGTGCCATCAGTCAGACTCCCGGCGAGACCCAGTACTTC	CAISQTPGETQYF
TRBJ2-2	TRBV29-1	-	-	TGCAGCGTTCTTCCCTTCCGGGGGCCGAACACCGGGGAGCTGTTTTTT	CSVLPFRGPNTGELFF
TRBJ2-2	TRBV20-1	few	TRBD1	TGCAGTGCTAGAGGACAGGGGAACACCGGGGAGCTGTTTTTT	CSARGQGNTGELFF
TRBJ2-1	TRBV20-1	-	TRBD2	TGCAGTGCTAGAGCTCGACGAACGGGAGGGCCAAATGAGCAGTTCTTC	CSARARRTGGPNEQFF
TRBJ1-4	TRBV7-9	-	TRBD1	TGTGCCAGCAGCCCCGGGACAGGGAATGAAAAACTGTTTTTT	CASSPGTGNEKLFF
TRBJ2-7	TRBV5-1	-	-	TGCGCCAGCAGCTTAACGTTCTCCTACGAGCAGTACTTC	CASSLTFSYEQYF
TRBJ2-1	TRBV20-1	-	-	TGCAGTGCTAGGGCGGGGAGGAATGAGCAGTTCTTC	CSARAGRNEQFF
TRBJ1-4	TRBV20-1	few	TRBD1	TGCAGTGCTAGAAACAGGGGGCCTAATGAAAAACTGTTTTTT	CSARNRGPNEKLFF
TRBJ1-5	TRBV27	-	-	TGTGCCAGCAGGATGGGGGGCCAGCCCCAGCATTTT	CASRMGGQPQHF
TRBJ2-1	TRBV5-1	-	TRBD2	TGCGCCAGCAGCTTGGGGACCACTAGCGGGGGCTCCTACAATGAGCAGTTCTTC	CASSLGTTSGGSYNEQFF
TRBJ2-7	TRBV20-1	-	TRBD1	TGCAGTGCTAGACCCCCGGGACAGGGAATTTACGAGCAGTACTTC	CSARPPGQGIYEQYF
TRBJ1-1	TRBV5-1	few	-	TGCGCCAGCAGCTTGATCGGCGGGAGCACTGAAGCTTTCTTT	CASSLIGGSTEAFF
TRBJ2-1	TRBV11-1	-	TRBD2	TGTGCCAGCAGCTCTAGCGGGAGGGCGAACAATGAGCAGTTCTTC	CASSSSGRANNEQFF
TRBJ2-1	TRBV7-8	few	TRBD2	TGTGCCAGCAGCTTAAGGTTGCCTAGCGGGAGTGTAAATGAGCAGTTCTTC	CASSLRLPSGSVNEQFF